This TCR beta chain was sequenced for a study of cytomegalovirus exposure and HLA in healthy donors. Study findings and constraints: Investigators reported 150 to 200 TCR beta chains as tied to cytomegalovirus. The authors judged a highly shared variant cluster likely a sequencing artifact. Reported findings show TCR beta sequences accurately forecast HLA-A and HLA-B alleles in most subjects.

PCR involved 60 Vbeta and 13 Jbeta primers. Generated by immunoSEQ multiplex PCR, the TCRdb table keeps only in-frame clones and is missing some. The repertoire holds 100,000 or so clones, with around 71% as singletons. Every donor was a healthy person donating bone marrow. Trimming shortened V by 0 bases and J by 2 bases, and 8 bases separated the two germline ends. CDR3 size: 14 residues. Germline CDR1 is MRHNA and CDR2 is SNTAGT. In this sample, this clone turned up once. What it binds is unknown. The chain has TRBV6-4 and TRBJ2-7; no clear D gene. The TCR sequence derives from a man under 40 in good health and CMV-seronegative. Sequenced: PBMCs. CDR3 nucleotide sequence: TGTGCCAGCAGTGACTCTCCCGAGGCCTACGAGCAGTACTTC. Translation gives CASSDSPEAYEQYF.